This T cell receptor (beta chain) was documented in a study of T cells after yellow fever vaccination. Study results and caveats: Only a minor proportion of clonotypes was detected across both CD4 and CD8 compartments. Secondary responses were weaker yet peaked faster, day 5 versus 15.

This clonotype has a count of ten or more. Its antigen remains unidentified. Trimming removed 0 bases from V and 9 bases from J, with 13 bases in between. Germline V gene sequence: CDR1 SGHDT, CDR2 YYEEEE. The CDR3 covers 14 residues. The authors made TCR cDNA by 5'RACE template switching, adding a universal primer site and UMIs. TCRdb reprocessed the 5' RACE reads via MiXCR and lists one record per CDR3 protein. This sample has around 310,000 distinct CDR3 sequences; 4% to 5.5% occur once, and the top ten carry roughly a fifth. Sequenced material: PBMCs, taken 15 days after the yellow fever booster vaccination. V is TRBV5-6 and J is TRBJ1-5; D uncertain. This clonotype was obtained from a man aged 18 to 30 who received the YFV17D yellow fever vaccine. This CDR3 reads CASSLGAVLRPQHF. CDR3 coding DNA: TGTGCCAGCAGCTTGGGAGCAGTGCTAAGGCCCCAGCATTTT.